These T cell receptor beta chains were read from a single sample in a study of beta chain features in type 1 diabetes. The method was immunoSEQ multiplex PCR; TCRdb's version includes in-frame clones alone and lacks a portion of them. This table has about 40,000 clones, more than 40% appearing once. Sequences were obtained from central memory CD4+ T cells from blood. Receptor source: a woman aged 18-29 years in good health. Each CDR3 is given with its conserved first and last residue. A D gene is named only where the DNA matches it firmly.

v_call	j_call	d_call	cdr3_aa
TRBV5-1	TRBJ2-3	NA	CASSIQTGMGTDTQYF
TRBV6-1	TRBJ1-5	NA	CATLDRVNQPQHF
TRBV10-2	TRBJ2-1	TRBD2	CASSHPLRGGYNEQFF
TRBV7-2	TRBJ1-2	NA	CASSFTGTSGYTF
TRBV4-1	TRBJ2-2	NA	CASSQERVNTGELFF
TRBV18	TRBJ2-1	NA	CASSPSQIHEQFF
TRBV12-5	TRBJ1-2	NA	CASGSKPLYGYTF
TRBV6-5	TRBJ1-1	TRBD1	CASSITGGLSPPFF
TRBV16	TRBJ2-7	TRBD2	CASSHPTSGSSYEQYF
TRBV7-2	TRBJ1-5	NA	CASSPQVQFSNQPQHF
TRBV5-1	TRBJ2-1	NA	CASSLSAAYNEQFF
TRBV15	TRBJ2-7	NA	CATSRQGILEQYF
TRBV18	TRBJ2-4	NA	CASSPRGGVQYF
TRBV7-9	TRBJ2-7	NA	CASGKDGSSYEQYF
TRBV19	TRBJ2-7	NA	CASSESLASYEQYF
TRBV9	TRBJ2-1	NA	CASSVVGRVADEQFF
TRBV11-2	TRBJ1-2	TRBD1	CASSSDRGRNYGYTF
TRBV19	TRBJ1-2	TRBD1	CASSAPGQGMIGGHTF
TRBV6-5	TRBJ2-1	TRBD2	CASSTGTSGSNEQFF
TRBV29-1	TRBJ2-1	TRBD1	CSVEAWTGRSYNEQFF
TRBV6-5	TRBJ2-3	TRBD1	CASSYGTGSTDTQYF
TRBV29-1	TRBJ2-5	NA	CSVEDTGLQETQYF
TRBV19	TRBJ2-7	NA	CASKDGVSYEQYF
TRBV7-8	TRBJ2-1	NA	CASSSTPDNEQFF
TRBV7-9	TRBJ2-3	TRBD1	CASIPTGQGTDTQYF
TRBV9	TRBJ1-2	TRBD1	CASSVGGQGNYGYTF
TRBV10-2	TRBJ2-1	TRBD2	CASRSGLAGTDEQFF
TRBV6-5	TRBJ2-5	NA	CASSQDWATQETQYF
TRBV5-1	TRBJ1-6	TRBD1	CASSLRDRGSSPLHF
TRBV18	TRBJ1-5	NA	CASSPQRDQPQHF
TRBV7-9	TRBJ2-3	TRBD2	CARTSGGTDTQYF